The entry that follows covers one TCR beta chain sequence. It has no known antigen specificity. It has no much larger one-base neighbor in the sample; base qualities were not kept. The CDR1 and CDR2 encoded by the germline V gene (reference sequence) are DFQATT and SNEGSKA. Trimmed from V: 8 bases; trimmed from J: 7 bases; junction bases lacking a gene match: 15. The CDR3 runs 14 amino acids, cysteine and phenylalanine included. Only CDR3 DNA remains: 42 bases, in frame from the first base. The library was prepared using 5' RACE. Instrument on record: Illumina HiSeq 2500. A second PCR of 7 to 11 cycles was performed with a sample-barcoded 5' primer and a J-beta primer mix. A unique molecular identifier was introduced onto each TCR beta cDNA molecule by a template-switch 5' adaptor carrying 12 random nucleotides. Each sample yielded at least 3 million CDR3-containing paired-end reads. The Mint cDNA synthesis kit, primed by a TRBC-specific oligonucleotide, was used to synthesize first-strand cDNA from all RNA. Following uracil-DNA glycosylase treatment, a first 18-cycle PCR with universal primers M1SS and BC2_uni_R was performed on all cDNA. The authors' pipeline ran thus. Each sample was normalized by randomly selecting 1 million high-quality reads, each carrying a distinct molecular identifier. Reads with shared molecular identifiers were discarded instead of being binned into consensus sequences. CDR3 identification, clonotype clustering and error correction used MiTCR with a Q25 quality threshold and the strictest error-elimination algorithm. Lower-bound total TCR beta diversity was estimated with a nonparametric unseen species model using Euler transformation. TCRdb reprocessing: public reads trimmed at Q25 with fastp, clones called with MiXCR, in-frame beta chains kept. Identical CDR3 proteins give one entry, which carries the most common genes and DNA. TCRdb's processing, not the authors', yielded these V and J calls. For this sample there are about 800,000 distinct CDR3 sequences; nearly 60% appear just once. The biggest ten clones account for approximately 23% of the sample.

Systemically healthy Caucasian individuals from Russia, some 40 in total and aged about 6 to 100 years, were included as donors. Each donor gave about 9.2 milliliters of peripheral blood, drawn into EDTA-treated Vacutainer tubes. Ficoll-Paque density-gradient centrifugation was used to isolate PBMCs, with at least 7 million per sample. Trizol reagent was used to extract total RNA from the PBMCs, yielding at least 5.5 micrograms per sample. Naive CD45RAhigh/CD27high T cell percentages were measured by flow cytometry on a PBMC aliquot from every donor. The data stem from a study of blood T cells in healthy people across ages (dated by TCRdb to the mid-2010s). Turning to the overall study: In model experiments, template switching captured about one uniquely barcoded TCR beta cDNA molecule for every two T cells. Two additional independent replicas of 1 million unique cDNA reads from the same blood draw were analyzed for two donors (one aged 18 to 30 and one aged 80 or older). Age-related changes in TCR beta repertoire diversity were measured in the study by deep sequencing normalized with unique cDNA molecular identifiers. To avoid experimental bias, donors of different ages were spread randomly across the sequencing lanes. Four age groups were formed from the donors: young (average approximately 15 years), middle-aged (approximately 42), aged (more than 55) and long-lived (about 80). Findings and caveats that apply to the study as a whole: Observed TCR beta diversity per million T cells fell roughly linearly with age, and a significant reduction was already apparent by age roughly 40. The CMV infection status of donors was not known, potentially confounding age-related changes in expanded clonotypes. Estimates of total diversity based on one million sequenced T cells were regarded as lower bounds and as underestimates. The long-lived group showed more naive CD4+ T cells, fewer expanded clones and increased TCR diversity than the aged group, suggesting age selection. Bulk unsorted PBMC profiling prevented conclusive comparison of naive and antigen-experienced compartments. The percentage of naive T cells measured by flow cytometry correlated strongly with observed TCR beta diversity.

The sequenced sample consisted of blood. The chain is assembled from TRBV20-1 and TRBJ1-2; TRBD1 matches 8 bases in the middle. The TCR comes from a man aged 30-40 years in good health. The nucleotide sequence reads as follows: TGCAGTCCCCAAAGGACAGGGATTGGTCTTGGCTACACCTTC. Translated, this is CSPQRTGIGLGYTF.